The 17 T cell receptor beta chains below were found in one sample sequenced in a study of blood T cell repertoires in COVID-19. Assay used: immunoSEQ multiplex PCR; TCRdb lists only in-frame clones, some missing. The repertoire has over 250,000 clones, 90% of them found once; the top ten carry 2% to 3%. The sample consisted of PBMCs or T cells enriched from blood (not recorded which). These receptor sequences come from a man in his fifties or sixties who had recovered from COVID-19.

The CDR3 nucleotides are TGCGCCAGCAGCTTGGCGGCGTCTAGCGGACCCTACGAGCAGTACTTC. Its translation is CASSLAASSGPYEQYF. The chain has TRBV5-1 and TRBJ2-7; 7 bases are shared with TRBD2. CDR3 size: 16 residues. Unmatched junction bases numbered 8, after V lost 0 bases and J lost 2 bases. Germline loops: CDR1 SGHRS, CDR2 YFSETQ.

This chain's CDR3 is CASSSGTGGVRNTEAFF. Here the CDR3 DNA reads TGCGCCAGCAGCTCCGGGACAGGGGGAGTGCGGAACACTGAAGCTTTCTTT. J is TRBJ1-1 and V is TRBV5-1, with 11 bases that match TRBD1. Per the germline V gene, CDR1 is SGHRS and CDR2 is YFSETQ. The trim removed 3 bases at V and 1 base at J, leaving 8 bases unmatched. There are 17 residues in the CDR3.

This chain links TRBV6-2 or TRBV6-3 with TRBJ1-1; D gene ambiguous. This CDR3 comprises 13 residues. V lost 6 bases and J 6 bases, leaving 14 bases between the germline ends. Germline assignment: CDR1 MNHEY and CDR2 SVGEGT. The CDR3 sequence is CASSGWAQSEAFF. The DNA of the CDR3 is TGTGCCAGCAGCGGGTGGGCCCAATCTGAAGCTTTCTTT.

V is TRBV28 and J is TRBJ1-2; 7 positions match TRBD1. In germline, CDR1 is MDHEN, CDR2 SYDVKM. The CDR3 has 13 amino acids. The trim removed 3 bases at V and 6 bases at J, leaving 4 bases unmatched. CDR3: CASSFGDRDGYTF. The CDR3 nucleotides are TGTGCCAGCAGTTTCGGCGACAGGGATGGCTACACCTTC.

This chain joins TRBV27 and TRBJ2-3, with 9 bases fitting TRBD1. CDR1 and CDR2 from the germline V gene are MNHEY and SMNVEV (reference sequence). Trimming removed 6 bases from V and 0 bases from J; junction bases left unmatched: 10. CDR3 length equals 17 residues. CDR3 sequence: CASRTTGGIMSTDTQYF. CDR3 bases: TGTGCCAGCAGGACAACAGGGGGCATTATGAGCACAGATACGCAGTATTTT.

The gene calls are TRBV5-1 and TRBJ2-7; TRBD1 matches 7 bases. This CDR3 region has 14 residues. V shed 4 bases, J shed 3 bases, and the junction held 7 bases outside the gene matches. CDR1 is SGHRS and CDR2 is YFSETQ in the germline V gene. CDR3 sequence reads: CASSPQGPIYEQYF. The CDR3 nucleotides are TGCGCCAGCAGCCCACAGGGGCCCATCTACGAGCAGTACTTC.

The V call is TRBV6-2 or TRBV6-3, the J call TRBJ1-2; 9 bases fit TRBD1. This CDR3 has 19 residues. The V gene's germline CDR1 is MNHEY and CDR2 SVGEGT. Trimming cost V 5 bases and J 3 bases; bases outside gene matches: 19. This CDR3 is CASSRARADRGRIYYGYTF. Written as DNA, the CDR3 is TGTGCCAGCAGTCGGGCAAGGGCCGACAGGGGGAGAATTTACTATGGCTACACCTTC.

The rearrangement joins TRBV18 to TRBJ1-5, with D unresolved. V lost 3 bases to trimming and J lost 3 bases, with 15 bases between them. Germline values: CDR1 KGHSH, CDR2 LQKENI. CDR3 size: 16 residues. CDR3 DNA sequence: TGTGCCAGCTCACCCTCCTCTGGAGGTGCCAATCAGCCCCAGCATTTT. Encoded protein: CASSPSSGGANQPQHF. The whole variable domain, remainder taken from reference TRBV18 and TRBJ1-5, is NAGVMQNPRHLVRRRGQEARLRCSPMKGHSHVYWYRQLPEEGLKFMVYLQKENIIDESGMPKERFSAEFPKEGPSILRIQQVVRGDSAAYFCASSPSSGGANQPQHFGDGTRLSIL.

The chain combines TRBV10-2 with TRBJ2-5, with a weak D call TRBD1 (5 bases). The V and J ends lost 4 bases and 4 bases respectively, with 16 bases between them. The V gene's germline CDR1 is WSHSY and CDR2 SAAADI. The CDR3 contains 15 residues. CDR3 residues: CASSGSYGRVETQYF. The DNA for the CDR3 is TGCGCCAGCAGTGGGTCATATGGCAGGGTAGAGACCCAGTACTTC.

This chain links TRBV5-4 with TRBJ2-6; D is possibly TRBD2 (6 bases). V gave up 0 bases and J gave up 4 bases, with 20 bases separating them. The germline V gene encodes CDR1 SGHNT and CDR2 YYREEE (reference sequence). CDR3 size: 19 residues. CDR3 protein: CASSLAGTWREGGANVLTF. The CDR3 DNA is TGTGCCAGCAGCTTGGCCGGTACCTGGCGGGAAGGGGGGGCCAACGTCCTGACTTTC.

V and J are TRBV11-3 and TRBJ2-1; TRBD2 aligns across 15 bases. V trimming: 3 bases; J trimming: 9 bases; junction bases outside the gene matches: 15. This CDR3 is 19 amino acids long. Germline V gives CDR1 SGHNT, CDR2 YENEEA. CDR3 residues: CASSFVGTSGRTVQPEQFF. For the CDR3, the DNA is TGTGCCAGCAGCTTTGTTGGGACTAGCGGGAGGACCGTCCAGCCTGAGCAGTTCTTC. Full variable domain (outside the CDR3, taken from reference TRBV11-3 and TRBJ2-1): EAGVVQSPRYKIIEKKQPVAFWCNPISGHNTLYWYLQNLGQGPELLIRYENEEAVDDSQLPKDRFSAERLKGVDSTLKIQPAELGDSAVYLCASSFVGTSGRTVQPEQFFGPGTRLTVL.

The chain employs TRBV6-5 and TRBJ1-5, with D tentatively TRBD1 (5 bases). This CDR3 has 14 amino acids. Germline V gene data show CDR1 as MNHEY and CDR2 as SVGAGI. Trimming shortened V by 3 bases and J by 3 bases, and 9 bases separated the two germline ends. The CDR3, as DNA: TGTGCCAGCAGTTATATGGGACTCAATCAGCCCCAGCATTTT. It yields the protein CASSYMGLNQPQHF.

The V and J genes are TRBV18 and TRBJ1-1; TRBD1 aligns across 7 bases. CDR1 and CDR2 (germline): KGHSH, LQKENI. J gave up 2 bases and V 5 bases, and 5 bases lay outside the gene matches. The CDR3 sequence is 14 residues long. DNA for the CDR3: TGTGCCAGCTCAGCAGGGGGGATAAACACTGAAGCTTTCTTT. As protein: CASSAGGINTEAFF.

This clone occurred many times. This chain joins TRBV18 and TRBJ2-1; possible D gene TRBD2, 5 bases. The V gene's germline CDR1 is KGHSH and CDR2 LQKENI. Trimming took off 4 bases at V and 9 bases at J, with 22 bases between the two ends. The CDR3 runs to 16 residues. The CDR3 sequence is CASSLRTQGSRGEQFF. CDR3 bases: TGTGCCAGCTCACTAAGGACTCAAGGCTCCCGCGGTGAGCAGTTCTTC. Full variable domain (missing parts from reference TRBV18 and TRBJ2-1): NAGVMQNPRHLVRRRGQEARLRCSPMKGHSHVYWYRQLPEEGLKFMVYLQKENIIDESGMPKERFSAEFPKEGPSILRIQQVVRGDSAAYFCASSLRTQGSRGEQFFGPGTRLTVL.

J is TRBJ2-1 and V is TRBV7-6; no firm D call. There are 12 residues in the CDR3. V lost 5 bases, J lost 4 bases, and 6 bases lay in between. Germline CDR1 and CDR2: SGHVS and FNYEAQ. In DNA form, the CDR3 reads TGTGCCAGCAGCCCGGTATACAATGAGCAGTTCTTC. This sequence encodes CASSPVYNEQFF. Full variable domain (outside the CDR3, taken from reference TRBV7-6 and TRBJ2-1): GAGVSQSPRYKVTKRGQDVALRCDPISGHVSLYWYRQALGQGPEFLTYFNYEAQQDKSGLPNDRFSAERPEGSISTLTIQRTEQRDSAMYRCASSPVYNEQFFGPGTRLTVL.

The chain uses TRBV5-4 and TRBJ1-1, with D perhaps TRBD1 (6 bases). The germline V gene encodes CDR1 SGHNT and CDR2 YYREEE (reference sequence). Trimming removed 1 base at V and 3 bases at J, with 13 bases between. The CDR3 has 15 residues. CDR3 residues: CASSLKGGSDTEAFF. The CDR3 DNA reads as TGTGCCAGCAGCTTGAAAGGGGGTTCTGACACTGAAGCTTTCTTT.

CDR3 sequence (DNA): TGTGCCAGCAGTGCTTTTAGCGGGGGGGTATTAAGGAATGAGCAGTTCTTC. Protein product: CASSAFSGGVLRNEQFF. This chain uses TRBV2 with TRBJ2-1; 11 bases are shared with TRBD2. Trimming took 4 bases from V and 7 from J; bases not matched to a gene: 12. The germline CDR1 and CDR2 sequences are SNHLY and FYNNEI. The length of the CDR3 is 17 residues.